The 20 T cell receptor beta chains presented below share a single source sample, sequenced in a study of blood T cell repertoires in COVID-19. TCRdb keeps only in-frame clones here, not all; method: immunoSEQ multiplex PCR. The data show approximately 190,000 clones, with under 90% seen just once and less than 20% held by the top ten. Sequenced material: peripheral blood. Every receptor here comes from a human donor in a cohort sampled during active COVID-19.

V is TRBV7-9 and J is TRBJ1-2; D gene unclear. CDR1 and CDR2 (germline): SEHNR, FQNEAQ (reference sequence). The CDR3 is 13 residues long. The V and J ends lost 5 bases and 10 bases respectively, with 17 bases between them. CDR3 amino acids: CASSPPSPGDYTF. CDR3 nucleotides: TGTGCCAGCAGCCCCCCCTCCCCGGGAGACTACACCTTC. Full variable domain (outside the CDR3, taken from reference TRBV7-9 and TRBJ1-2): DTGVSQNPRHKITKRGQNVTFRCDPISEHNRLYWYRQTLGQGPEFLTYFQNEAQLEKSRLLSDRFSAERPKGSFSTLEIQRTEQGDSAMYLCASSPPSPGDYTFGSGTRLTVV.

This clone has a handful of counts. CDR3 DNA sequence: TGTGCCAGCAGCTTTTCCCCAGCCGGGAACTATAATTCACCCCTCCACTTT. Encoded protein: CASSFSPAGNYNSPLHF. The rearrangement uses TRBV7-9 and TRBJ1-6; D is unresolved. The CDR3 spans 17 residues. The V and J ends lost 3 bases and 3 bases respectively, with 15 bases between them. Germline values: CDR1 SEHNR, CDR2 FQNEAQ (reference sequence). Complete variable domain (other parts from reference TRBV7-9 and TRBJ1-6): DTGVSQNPRHKITKRGQNVTFRCDPISEHNRLYWYRQTLGQGPEFLTYFQNEAQLEKSRLLSDRFSAERPKGSFSTLEIQRTEQGDSAMYLCASSFSPAGNYNSPLHFGNGTRLTVT.

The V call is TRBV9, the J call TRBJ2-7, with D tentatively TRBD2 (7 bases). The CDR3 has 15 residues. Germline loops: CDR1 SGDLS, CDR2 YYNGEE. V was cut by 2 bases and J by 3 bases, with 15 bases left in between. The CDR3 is CASSVGAGRVYEQYF. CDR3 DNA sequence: TGTGCCAGCAGCGTGGGGGCGGGGAGGGTCTACGAGCAGTACTTC.

The CDR3 nucleotides read TGTGCCAGCAGCTTAACCAGGGGTGGCTACACCTTC. Its protein is CASSLTRGGYTF. The J gene is TRBJ1-2, the V gene TRBV7-9, with D maybe TRBD1 (6 bases). The CDR3 has 12 amino acids. The V end was cut by 2 bases, the J end by 7 bases, with 8 bases between. The germline CDR1 and CDR2 sequences are SEHNR and FQNEAQ (reference sequence).

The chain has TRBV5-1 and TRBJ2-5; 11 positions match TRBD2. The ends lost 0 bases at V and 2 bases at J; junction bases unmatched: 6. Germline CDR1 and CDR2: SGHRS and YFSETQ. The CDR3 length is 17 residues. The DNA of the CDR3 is TGCGCCAGCAGCTTGGCCTCACTAGCGGGGGTACAAGAGACCCAGTACTTC. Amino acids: CASSLASLAGVQETQYF.

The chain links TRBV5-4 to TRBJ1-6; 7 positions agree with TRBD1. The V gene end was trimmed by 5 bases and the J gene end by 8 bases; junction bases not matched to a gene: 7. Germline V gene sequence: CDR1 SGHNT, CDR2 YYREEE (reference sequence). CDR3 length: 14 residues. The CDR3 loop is CASREGALDSPLHF. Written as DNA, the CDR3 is TGTGCCAGCAGGGAGGGGGCCTTGGATTCACCCCTCCACTTT.

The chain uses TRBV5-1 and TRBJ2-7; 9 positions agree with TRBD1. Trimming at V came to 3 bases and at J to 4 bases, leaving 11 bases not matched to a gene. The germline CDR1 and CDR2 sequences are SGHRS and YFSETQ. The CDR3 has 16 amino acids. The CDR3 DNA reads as TGCGCCAGCAGCTGGACTTCGGGACAGGGAGAGTACGAGCAGTACTTC. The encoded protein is CASSWTSGQGEYEQYF.

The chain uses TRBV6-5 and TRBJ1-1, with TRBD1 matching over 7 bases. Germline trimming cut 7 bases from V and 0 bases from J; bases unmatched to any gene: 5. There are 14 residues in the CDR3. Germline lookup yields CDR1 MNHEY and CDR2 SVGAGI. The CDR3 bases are TGTGCCAGCATCGAGGACAGGATGAACACTGAAGCTTTCTTT. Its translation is CASIEDRMNTEAFF.

The CDR3, as DNA: TGTGCCAGCAGCCGAGACCCGGGGGGCGTGGATGGCTACACCTTC. Its translation is CASSRDPGGVDGYTF. J is TRBJ1-2 and V is TRBV4-2; a possible D gene is TRBD1 (6 bases). The V gene's germline CDR1 is LGHNA and CDR2 YNFKEQ. V lost 4 bases and J lost 6, with 18 bases in between. The CDR3 sequence is 15 residues long.

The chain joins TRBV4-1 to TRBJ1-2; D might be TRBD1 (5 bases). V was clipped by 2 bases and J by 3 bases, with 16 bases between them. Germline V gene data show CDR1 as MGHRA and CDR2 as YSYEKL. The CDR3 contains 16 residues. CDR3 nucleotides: TGCGCCAGCAGCCAACCGAGGAGGGGCAGGTACTATGGCTACACCTTC. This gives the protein CASSQPRRGRYYGYTF.

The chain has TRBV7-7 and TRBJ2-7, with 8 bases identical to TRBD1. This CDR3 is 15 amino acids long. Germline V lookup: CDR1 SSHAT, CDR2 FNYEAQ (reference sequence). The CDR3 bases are TGTGCTAGCAGCTCTTCCAGGGGGCGCCCCGGCGAGCAGTACGTC. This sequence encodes CASSSSRGRPGEQYV.

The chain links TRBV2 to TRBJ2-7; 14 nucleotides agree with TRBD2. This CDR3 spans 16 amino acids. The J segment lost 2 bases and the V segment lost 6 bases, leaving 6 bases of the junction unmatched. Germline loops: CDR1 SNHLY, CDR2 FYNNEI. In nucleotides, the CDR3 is TGTGCCAGCAGGGGACTAGCGGGGGCTATTCCCTACGAGCAGTACGTC. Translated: CASRGLAGAIPYEQYV.

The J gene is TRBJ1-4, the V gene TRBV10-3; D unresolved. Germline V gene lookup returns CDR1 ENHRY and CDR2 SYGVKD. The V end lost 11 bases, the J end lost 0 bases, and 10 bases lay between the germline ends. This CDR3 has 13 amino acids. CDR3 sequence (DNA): TGTGCCGCAGCGGGGACAACTAATGAAAAACTGTTTTTT. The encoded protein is CAAAGTTNEKLFF.

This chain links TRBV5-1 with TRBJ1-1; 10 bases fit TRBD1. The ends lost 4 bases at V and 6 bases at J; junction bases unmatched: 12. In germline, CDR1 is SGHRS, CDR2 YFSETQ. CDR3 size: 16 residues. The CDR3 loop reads CASSKSGTGVISEAFF. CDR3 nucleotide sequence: TGCGCCAGCAGCAAATCCGGGACAGGGGTTATATCTGAAGCTTTCTTT.

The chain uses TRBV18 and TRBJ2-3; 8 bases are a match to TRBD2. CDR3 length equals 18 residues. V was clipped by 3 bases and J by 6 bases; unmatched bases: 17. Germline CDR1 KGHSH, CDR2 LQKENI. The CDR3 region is CASSPVEGLVVDRDTQYF. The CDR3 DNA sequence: TGTGCCAGCTCACCGGTCGAGGGACTAGTCGTCGATCGGGATACGCAGTATTTT.

In DNA, the CDR3 is TGTGCCAGCAGTTTTCGGGTACGATCCGATAACTATGGCTACACCTTC. Encoded protein: CASSFRVRSDNYGYTF. This sequence joins TRBV28 and TRBJ1-2; no clear D. The CDR3 has 16 amino acids. Germline-derived CDR1 and CDR2 are MDHEN and SYDVKM. The V end was cut by 3 bases, the J end by 1 base, with 15 bases between.

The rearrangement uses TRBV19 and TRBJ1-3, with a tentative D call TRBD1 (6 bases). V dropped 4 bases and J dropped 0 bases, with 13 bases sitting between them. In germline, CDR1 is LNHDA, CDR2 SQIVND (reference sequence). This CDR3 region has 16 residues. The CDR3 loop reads CASSNTGYLSGNTIYF. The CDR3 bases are TGTGCCAGTAGTAACACAGGGTACCTCTCTGGAAACACCATATATTTT.

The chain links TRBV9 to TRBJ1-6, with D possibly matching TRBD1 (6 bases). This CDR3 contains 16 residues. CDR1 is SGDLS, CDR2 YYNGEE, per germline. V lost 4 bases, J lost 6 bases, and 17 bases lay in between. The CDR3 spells CASSSPGGQPNSPLHF. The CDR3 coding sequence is TGTGCCAGCAGCTCCCCCGGGGGGCAGCCTAATTCACCCCTCCACTTT.

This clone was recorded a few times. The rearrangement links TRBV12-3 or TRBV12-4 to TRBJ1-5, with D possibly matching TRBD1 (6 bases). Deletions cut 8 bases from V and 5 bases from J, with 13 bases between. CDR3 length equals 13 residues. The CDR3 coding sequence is TGTGCCAGCTCACAGGGTAGGGATCAGCCCCAGCATTTT. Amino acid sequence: CASSQGRDQPQHF.

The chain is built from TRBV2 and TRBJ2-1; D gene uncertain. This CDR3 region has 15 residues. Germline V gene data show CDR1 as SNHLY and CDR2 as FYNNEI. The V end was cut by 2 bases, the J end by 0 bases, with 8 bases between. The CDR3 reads CASSELRSSYNEQFF. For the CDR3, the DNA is TGTGCCAGCAGTGAATTGAGAAGCTCCTACAATGAGCAGTTCTTC.